This entry features one T cell receptor beta chain sequence. At one boundary the junction diverges from the germline segment, which might be a read error. Germline CDR1 SGHNT, CDR2 YYREEE (reference sequence). The CDR3 is 15 residues long. In the naive CD8 group, cells lacked CD45RO and were positively selected for CCR7, so terminally differentiated effector memory CD45RA+ cells were left out. The donors, all of them Caucasian adults, lived in Nashville, Tennessee. In the study's own analysis: Junction-only immunoSEQ data arrived without quality scores, meaning filtering differed. Libraries were prepared by immunoSEQ multiplex PCR; TCRdb keeps only in-frame clonotypes and omits some of them. Clone size and the V and J calls come from that table; the DNA yielded D and trimming. The sample holds roughly 2 million clones, roughly 94% seen once. The data were taken from a study of shared clonotypes between healthy human individuals.

Sequencing was carried out using naive CD8+ T cells sorted from blood. The TCR was taken from a man between 18 and 29 years old in good health. The rearrangement joins TRBV5-4 to TRBJ2-2; weak D call: TRBD2 (5 bases). In DNA, the CDR3 is TGTGCCAGCAGCCCTGCGTCTCGTGGCACCGGGGAGCTGCTTTTT. Its translation is CASSPASRGTGELLF.